This T cell receptor (beta chain) was sequenced in a study of cytomegalovirus exposure and HLA in healthy donors. Regarding the study as a whole: Most subjects had HLA-A and HLA-B alleles reportedly predicted accurately by TCR beta sequences. What a later analysis reportedly showed was that an Asian-associated ancestry cluster had fewer N-insertions than the approximately 700-donor mean.

Of note for this clone: Its antigen is unidentified.

The PCR had 60 Vbeta and 13 Jbeta primers. Assay: immunoSEQ multiplex PCR; the TCRdb copy retains only in-frame clones and omits some. This table holds about 130,000 clones, roughly 80% found once. The CDR3 is 10 residues long. Trimming took 5 bases from V and 9 from J, leaving 8 bases between them. Germline CDR1 is SQVTM and CDR2 is ANQGSEA. The material sequenced was PBMCs. The V gene is TRBV29-1, the J gene TRBJ2-1, with D perhaps TRBD1 (5 bases). The source of this sequence is a man younger than 35 in good health and CMV-seropositive. CDR3 amino acids: CSVRGGEQFF. CDR3 nucleotide sequence: TGCAGCGTTAGGGGTGGTGAGCAGTTCTTC.